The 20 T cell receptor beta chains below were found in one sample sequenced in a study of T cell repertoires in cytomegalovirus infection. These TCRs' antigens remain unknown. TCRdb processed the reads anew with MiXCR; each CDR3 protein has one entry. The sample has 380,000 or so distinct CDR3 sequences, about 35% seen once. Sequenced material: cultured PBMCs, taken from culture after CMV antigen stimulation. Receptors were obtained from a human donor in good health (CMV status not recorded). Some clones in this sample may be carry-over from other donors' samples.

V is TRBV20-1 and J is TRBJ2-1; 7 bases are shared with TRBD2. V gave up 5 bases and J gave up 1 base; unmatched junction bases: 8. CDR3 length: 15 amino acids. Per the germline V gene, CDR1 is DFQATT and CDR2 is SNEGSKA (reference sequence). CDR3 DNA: TGCAGTGCTGGGGGTAGCGGGCATTCCTACAATGAGCAGTTCTTC. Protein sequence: CSAGGSGHSYNEQFF.

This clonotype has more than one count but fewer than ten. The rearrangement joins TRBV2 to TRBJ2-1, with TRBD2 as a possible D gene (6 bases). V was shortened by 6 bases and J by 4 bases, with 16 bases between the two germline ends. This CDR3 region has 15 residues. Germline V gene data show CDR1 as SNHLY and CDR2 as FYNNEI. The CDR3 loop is CASRGPGGRYNEQFF. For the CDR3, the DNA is TGTGCCAGCAGGGGACCTGGAGGGAGGTACAATGAGCAGTTCTTC.

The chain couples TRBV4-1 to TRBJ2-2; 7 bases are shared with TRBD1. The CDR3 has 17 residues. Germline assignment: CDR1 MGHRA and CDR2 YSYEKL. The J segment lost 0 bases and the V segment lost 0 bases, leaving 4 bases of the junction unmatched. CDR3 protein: CASSQDHQGANTGELFF. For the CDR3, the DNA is TGCGCCAGCAGCCAAGATCATCAGGGGGCGAACACCGGGGAGCTGTTTTTT.

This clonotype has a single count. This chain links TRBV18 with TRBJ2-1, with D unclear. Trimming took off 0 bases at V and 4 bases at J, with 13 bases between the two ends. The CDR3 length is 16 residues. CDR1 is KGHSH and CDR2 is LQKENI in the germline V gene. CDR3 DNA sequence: TGTGCCAGCTCACCACCGATGCAGGTCGGGTACAATGAGCAGTTCTTC. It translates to CASSPPMQVGYNEQFF.

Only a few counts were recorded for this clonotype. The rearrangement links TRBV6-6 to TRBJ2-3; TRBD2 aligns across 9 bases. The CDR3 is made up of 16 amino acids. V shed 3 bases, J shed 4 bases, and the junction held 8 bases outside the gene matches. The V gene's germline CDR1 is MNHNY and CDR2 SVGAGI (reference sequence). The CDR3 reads CASSYDAGGWSDTQYF. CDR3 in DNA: TGTGCCAGCAGTTATGATGCGGGAGGGTGGTCAGATACGCAGTATTTT.

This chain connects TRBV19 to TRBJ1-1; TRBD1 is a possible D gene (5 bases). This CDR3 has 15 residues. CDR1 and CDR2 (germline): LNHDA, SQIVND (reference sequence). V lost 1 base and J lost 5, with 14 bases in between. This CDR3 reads CASSIAAGGETEAFF. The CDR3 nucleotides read TGTGCCAGTAGTATAGCGGCGGGGGGGGAGACTGAAGCTTTCTTT.

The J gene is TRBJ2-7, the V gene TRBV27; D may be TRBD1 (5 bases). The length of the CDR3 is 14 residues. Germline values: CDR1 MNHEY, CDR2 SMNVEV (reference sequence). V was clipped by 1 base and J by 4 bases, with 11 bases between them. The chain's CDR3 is CASSLLGQLYEQYF. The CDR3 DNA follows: TGTGCCAGCAGTTTATTAGGACAACTATACGAGCAGTACTTC.

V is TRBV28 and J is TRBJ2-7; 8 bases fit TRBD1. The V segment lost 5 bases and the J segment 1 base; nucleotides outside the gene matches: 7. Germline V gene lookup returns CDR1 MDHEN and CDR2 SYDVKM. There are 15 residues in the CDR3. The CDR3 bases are TGTGCCAGCAGTGTAACAGGGGGGCTTTCCTACGAGCAGTACTTC. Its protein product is CASSVTGGLSYEQYF. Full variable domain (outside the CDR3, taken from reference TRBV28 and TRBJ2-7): DVKVTQSSRYLVKRTGEKVFLECVQDMDHENMFWYRQDPGLGLRLIYFSYDVKMKEKGDIPEGYSVSREKKERFSLILESASTNQTSMYLCASSVTGGLSYEQYFGPGTRLTVT.

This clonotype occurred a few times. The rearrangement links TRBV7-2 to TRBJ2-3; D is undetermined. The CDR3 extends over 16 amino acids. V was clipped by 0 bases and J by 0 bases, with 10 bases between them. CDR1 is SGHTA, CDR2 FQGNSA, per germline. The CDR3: CASSLAGGKSTDTQYF. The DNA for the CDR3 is TGTGCCAGCAGCTTAGCGGGCGGTAAAAGCACAGATACGCAGTATTTT.

CDR3 residues: CASSQERYNTEAFF. The CDR3 DNA is TGCGCCAGCAGCCAAGAAAGGTACAACACTGAAGCTTTCTTT. The chain carries TRBV4-1 and TRBJ1-1, with D hard to call. Trimming took 0 bases from V and 2 from J, leaving 7 bases between them. This CDR3 is 14 amino acids long. The germline V gene encodes CDR1 MGHRA and CDR2 YSYEKL.

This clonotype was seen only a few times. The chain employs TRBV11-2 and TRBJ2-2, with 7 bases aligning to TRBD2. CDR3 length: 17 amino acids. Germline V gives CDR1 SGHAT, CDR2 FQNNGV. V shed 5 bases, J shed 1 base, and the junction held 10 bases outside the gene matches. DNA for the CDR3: TGTGCCAGCAGCGCCAGACTAGCAGACGTGAACACCGGGGAGCTGTTTTTT. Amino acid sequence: CASSARLADVNTGELFF. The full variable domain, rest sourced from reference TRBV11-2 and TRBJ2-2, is EAGVAQSPRYKIIEKRQSVAFWCNPISGHATLYWYQQILGQGPKLLIQFQNNGVVDDSQLPKDRFSAERLKGVDSTLKIQPAKLEDSAVYLCASSARLADVNTGELFFGEGSRLTVL.

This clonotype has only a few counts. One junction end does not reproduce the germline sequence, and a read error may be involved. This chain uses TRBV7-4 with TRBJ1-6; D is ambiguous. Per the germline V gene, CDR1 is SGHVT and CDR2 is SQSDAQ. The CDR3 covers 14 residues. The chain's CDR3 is CASSSGAINLPLHF. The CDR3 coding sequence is TGTGCCAGCAGCTCCGGAGCGATTAATTTACCCCTCCACTTT.

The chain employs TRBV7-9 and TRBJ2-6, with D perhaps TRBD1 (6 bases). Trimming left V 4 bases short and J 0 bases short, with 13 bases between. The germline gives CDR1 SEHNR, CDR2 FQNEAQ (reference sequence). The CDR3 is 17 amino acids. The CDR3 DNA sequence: TGTGCCAGCAGCTCACGGAAAGGGGGCTCTGGGGCCAACGTCCTGACTTTC. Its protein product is CASSSRKGGSGANVLTF.

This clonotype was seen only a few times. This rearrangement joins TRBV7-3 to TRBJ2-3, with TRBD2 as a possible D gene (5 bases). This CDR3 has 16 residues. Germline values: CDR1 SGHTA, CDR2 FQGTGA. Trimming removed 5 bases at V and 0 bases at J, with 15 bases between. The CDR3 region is CASSQGSGFSTDTQYF. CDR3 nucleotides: TGTGCCAGCAGCCAAGGTTCGGGATTTAGCACAGATACGCAGTATTTT.

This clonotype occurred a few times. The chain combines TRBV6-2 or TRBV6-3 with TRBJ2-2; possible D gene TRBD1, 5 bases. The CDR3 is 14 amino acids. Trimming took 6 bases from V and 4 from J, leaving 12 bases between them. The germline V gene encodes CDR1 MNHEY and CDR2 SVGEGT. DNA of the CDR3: TGTGCCAGCAGGTTTACAGGTTCCACCGGGGAGCTGTTTTTT. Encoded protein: CASRFTGSTGELFF.

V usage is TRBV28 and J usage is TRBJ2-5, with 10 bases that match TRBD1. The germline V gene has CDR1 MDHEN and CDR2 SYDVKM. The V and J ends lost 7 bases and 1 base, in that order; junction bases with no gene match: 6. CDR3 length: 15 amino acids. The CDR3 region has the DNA TGTGCCAGCACCATCGGACAGGGGGGCCAAGAGACCCAGTACTTC. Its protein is CASTIGQGGQETQYF.

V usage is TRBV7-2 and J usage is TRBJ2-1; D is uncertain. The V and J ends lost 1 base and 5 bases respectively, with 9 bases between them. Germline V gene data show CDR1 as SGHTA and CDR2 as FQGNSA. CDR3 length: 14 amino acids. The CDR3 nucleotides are TGTGCCAGCAGCTTAGAGCCGGGCGACAATGAGCAGTTCTTC. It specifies CASSLEPGDNEQFF.

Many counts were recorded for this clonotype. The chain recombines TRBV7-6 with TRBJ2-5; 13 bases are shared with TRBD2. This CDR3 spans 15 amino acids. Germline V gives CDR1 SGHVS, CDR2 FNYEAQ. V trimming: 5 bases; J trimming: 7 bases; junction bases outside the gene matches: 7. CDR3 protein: CASSTRTSGSVTQYF. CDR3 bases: TGTGCCAGCAGCACCCGGACTAGCGGGAGTGTGACCCAGTACTTC. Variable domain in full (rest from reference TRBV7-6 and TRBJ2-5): GAGVSQSPRYKVTKRGQDVALRCDPISGHVSLYWYRQALGQGPEFLTYFNYEAQQDKSGLPNDRFSAERPEGSISTLTIQRTEQRDSAMYRCASSTRTSGSVTQYFGPGTRLLVL.

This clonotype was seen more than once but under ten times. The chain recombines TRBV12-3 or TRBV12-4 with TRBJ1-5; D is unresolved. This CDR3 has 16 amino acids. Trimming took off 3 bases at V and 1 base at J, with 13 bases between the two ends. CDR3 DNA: TGTGCCAGCAGTTTTAGGATAAGCCTCAGCAATCAGCCCCAGCATTTT. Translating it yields CASSFRISLSNQPQHF.

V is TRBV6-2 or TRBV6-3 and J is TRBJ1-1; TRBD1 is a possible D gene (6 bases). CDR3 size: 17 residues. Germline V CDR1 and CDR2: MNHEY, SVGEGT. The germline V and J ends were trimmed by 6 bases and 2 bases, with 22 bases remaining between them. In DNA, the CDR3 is TGTGCCAGCAGACCGACTCCCGGGACAAACGTCAACACTGAAGCTTTCTTT. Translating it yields CASRPTPGTNVNTEAFF.